This T cell receptor (beta chain) was found in a study of shared T cell receptors in the human thymus. The CDR3 runs to 15 residues. V was shortened by 6 bases and J by 2 bases, with 17 bases between the two germline ends. Germline values: CDR1 MGHDK, CDR2 SYGVNS. Repertoires were generated with immunoSEQ multiplex PCR, while TCRdb's copy carries only in-frame clones and drops some. The data contain fewer than 700,000 clones, around nine tenths of them seen just once; the ten biggest clones take up 0.008% to 0.011%. This same sample was also part of a study on human thymus T cells. From that paper: Thymic tissue was derived from resections collected during corrective heart surgery. Across thymic and blood repertoires, the usage of V and J genes appeared to be biased. Related studies noted strongly shared thymic repertoires across unrelated people.

The source is a boy younger than two with a congenital heart defect. Source material: thymocytes. The J gene is TRBJ2-7, the V gene TRBV25-1; TRBD2 might be the D (7 bases). CDR3 in DNA: TGTGCCAGCAGAGGGAGGGGGAGGTTAACCTACGAGCAGTACTTC. Its translation is CASRGRGRLTYEQYF.